The 32 T cell receptor beta chains reported below all come from one sample, sequenced in a study of blood T cell repertoires in COVID-19. TCRdb's copy holds only in-frame clones and misses some; the assay was immunoSEQ multiplex PCR. The repertoire holds 25,000 to 35,000 clones, about 90% seen once, with 9.9% in the top ten. Input material: peripheral blood. These TCRs come from a human donor with active COVID-19. The donor label of this sample is uncertain.

The chain couples TRBV6-5 to TRBJ1-5; TRBD1 agrees at 12 bases. The CDR3 has 16 amino acids. Germline CDR1 is MNHEY and CDR2 is SVGAGI. The trim removed 0 bases at V and 6 bases at J, leaving 3 bases unmatched. CDR3: CASSYSGTGGSQPQHF. In DNA form, the CDR3 reads TGTGCCAGCAGTTACTCCGGGACAGGGGGCAGTCAGCCCCAGCATTTT.

This rearrangement joins TRBV2 to TRBJ2-1; 16 nucleotides agree with TRBD2. CDR1 and CDR2 (germline): SNHLY, FYNNEI. The CDR3 sequence is 19 residues long. V was clipped by 4 bases and J by 1 base; unmatched bases: 7. CDR3 bases: TGTGCCAGCAGTGTCTCCGGGACTAGCGGGAGGGCATCCTACAATGAGCAGTTCTTC. Protein product: CASSVSGTSGRASYNEQFF.

The chain joins TRBV6-6 to TRBJ1-2; 10 bases match TRBD1. The CDR3 is 14 amino acids. From germline, CDR1 is MNHNY and CDR2 SVGAGI (reference sequence). The trim removed 2 bases at V and 6 bases at J, leaving 3 bases unmatched. The CDR3 protein is CASSYPTGGDGYTF. CDR3 coding DNA: TGTGCCAGCAGTTACCCGACAGGGGGCGATGGCTACACCTTC.

The V and J genes are TRBV18 and TRBJ1-3, with unresolved D. V was trimmed by 3 bases and J by 0 bases, leaving 12 bases between them. Looked up from germline, CDR1 is KGHSH and CDR2 is LQKENI. The CDR3 sequence is 16 residues long. CDR3 loop: CASSPPNLSSGNTIYF. The CDR3 DNA reads as TGTGCCAGCTCACCCCCCAACTTGTCCTCTGGAAACACCATATATTTT. The whole variable domain, remainder taken from reference TRBV18 and TRBJ1-3, is NAGVMQNPRHLVRRRGQEARLRCSPMKGHSHVYWYRQLPEEGLKFMVYLQKENIIDESGMPKERFSAEFPKEGPSILRIQQVVRGDSAAYFCASSPPNLSSGNTIYFGEGSWLTVV.

V is TRBV5-1 and J is TRBJ2-1; tentatively, D is TRBD2 (6 bases). The germline V gene has CDR1 SGHRS and CDR2 YFSETQ. This CDR3 contains 15 residues. V gave up 4 bases and J gave up 0 bases, with 11 bases separating them. This chain's CDR3 is CASSRSGISYNEQFF. DNA of the CDR3: TGCGCCAGCAGCCGTAGCGGTATCTCCTACAATGAGCAGTTCTTC.

The chain is built from TRBV10-2 and TRBJ1-2, with D possibly being TRBD1 (5 bases). The CDR3 extends over 13 amino acids. CDR1 WSHSY and CDR2 SAAADI come from the germline V gene. The ends were cut back, 5 bases at V and 0 bases at J, with 7 bases in the middle. The CDR3 spells CASSQGPNYGYTF. CDR3 nucleotides: TGCGCCAGCAGTCAGGGCCCTAACTATGGCTACACCTTC.

This sequence joins TRBV5-1 and TRBJ2-5, with 10 nucleotides matching TRBD1. The ends lost 0 bases at V and 5 bases at J; junction bases unmatched: 1. This CDR3 has 14 amino acids. The germline V gene has CDR1 SGHRS and CDR2 YFSETQ. The CDR3 loop reads CASSLGQGAETQYF. CDR3 DNA: TGCGCCAGCAGCTTGGGACAGGGGGCCGAGACCCAGTACTTC.

J is TRBJ1-2 and V is TRBV10-3, with D uncertain. Germline CDR1 and CDR2: ENHRY and SYGVKD. The CDR3 is 16 residues long. V was cut by 0 bases and J by 4 bases, with 15 bases left in between. The CDR3 region has the DNA TGTGCCATCAGTGAGTCAGAGAACAGAGGGAGCTATGGCTACACCTTC. Its translation is CAISESENRGSYGYTF.

This rearrangement joins TRBV11-1 to TRBJ2-1; TRBD1 matches at 7 bases. Unmatched junction bases numbered 15, after V lost 5 bases and J lost 8 bases. Germline CDR1 and CDR2: SGHAT and FQDESV (reference sequence). CDR3 length: 16 residues. The CDR3: CASSRGRQGVKDEQFF. The CDR3 bases are TGTGCCAGCAGCCGAGGTCGGCAGGGGGTAAAGGATGAGCAGTTCTTC.

The chain is built from TRBV7-6 and TRBJ1-6; possible D gene TRBD1, 6 bases. The CDR3 runs to 15 residues. The germline V gene has CDR1 SGHVS and CDR2 FNYEAQ. CDR3 coding DNA: TGTGCGAAGGGTCGGGGGGCAATTGGTAATTCACCCCTCCACTTT. Amino acids: CAKGRGAIGNSPLHF.

V gene TRBV6-2 or TRBV6-3 combines with J gene TRBJ2-1; 12 bases agree with TRBD2. With 4 bases clipped from V and 5 bases from J, the junction kept 9 bases outside the gene matches. This CDR3 has 17 residues. Germline CDR1 MNHEY, CDR2 SVGEGT. The CDR3 loop is CASSSKHRLAGDNEQFF. For the CDR3, the DNA is TGTGCCAGCAGTTCAAAACATAGACTAGCGGGAGACAATGAGCAGTTCTTC.

The genes are TRBV6-4 and TRBJ1-2; 10 nucleotides line up with TRBD1. CDR1 and CDR2 (germline): MRHNA, SNTAGT. V was clipped by 6 bases and J by 4 bases; unmatched bases: 8. This CDR3 comprises 15 residues. In nucleotides, the CDR3 is TGTGCCAGCAGCCTGACAGGGGGCGCACCCTATGGCTACACCTTC. This encodes CASSLTGGAPYGYTF.

This chain connects TRBV3-1 (or the pseudogene TRBV3-2) to TRBJ2-7, with 9 bases aligning to TRBD1. V was pared by 4 bases and J by 6 bases, with 7 bases of the junction left unmatched. CDR1 and CDR2 (germline): LGHDT, YNNKEL (reference sequence). This CDR3 contains 14 residues. CDR3 loop: CASSPSTGGFEQYF. The CDR3 nucleotides read TGTGCCAGCAGCCCCTCAACAGGGGGCTTCGAGCAGTACTTC.

The V gene is TRBV11-3, the J gene TRBJ2-7; D is ambiguous. V gave up 1 base and J gave up 0 bases, with 7 bases separating them. Germline CDR1 and CDR2: SGHNT and YENEEA. The CDR3 loop spans 14 amino acids. The DNA for the CDR3 is TGTGCCAGCAGCTTAGGCTACGGCTCCTACGAGCAGTACTTC. Protein sequence: CASSLGYGSYEQYF.

The V gene is TRBV24-1, the J gene TRBJ2-3; D is unresolved. The CDR3 is 16 amino acids. Germline V gene data show CDR1 as KGHDR and CDR2 as SFDVKD. V lost 1 base, J lost 1 base, and 11 bases lay in between. The CDR3 spells CATSDLSSTGTDTQYF. The CDR3 nucleotides read TGTGCCACCAGTGATTTAAGTAGCACTGGCACAGATACGCAGTATTTT.

V is TRBV7-3 and J is TRBJ2-1, with TRBD1 matching over 7 bases. The CDR3 sequence is 11 residues long. The junction had 2 bases not matched to a gene; V was cut back by 5 bases and J by 10 bases. Germline CDR1 and CDR2: SGHTA and FQGTGA. CDR3 residues: CASSTQGEQFF. In nucleotides, the CDR3 is TGTGCCAGCAGCACACAGGGGGAGCAGTTCTTC.

The chain has TRBV9 and TRBJ2-7; D is perhaps TRBD2 (6 bases). In germline, CDR1 is SGDLS, CDR2 YYNGEE. V was pared by 2 bases and J by 5 bases, with 11 bases between. The CDR3 sequence is 13 residues long. The CDR3, as DNA: TGTGCCAGCAGCGTGCAGGGAGGCCACGAGCAGTACTTC. Its protein is CASSVQGGHEQYF.

This chain connects TRBV5-1 to TRBJ2-5; TRBD1 agrees at 7 bases. Germline V lookup: CDR1 SGHRS, CDR2 YFSETQ. The CDR3 spans 17 residues. With 4 bases clipped from V and 4 bases from J, the junction kept 16 bases outside the gene matches. CDR3 amino acids: CASSRVQGEVGSETQYF. Written as DNA, the CDR3 is TGCGCCAGCAGCCGCGTCCAGGGGGAAGTAGGTTCAGAGACCCAGTACTTC.

The chain couples TRBV28 to TRBJ2-5; TRBD1 aligns across 7 bases. Germline trimming cut 5 bases from V and 1 base from J; bases unmatched to any gene: 4. CDR1 is MDHEN and CDR2 is SYDVKM in the germline V gene. The CDR3 contains 14 residues. CDR3 DNA: TGTGCCAGCAGTGGGGGACAGTCCCAAGAGACCCAGTACTTC. The encoded protein is CASSGGQSQETQYF. Drawing the rest from reference TRBV28 and TRBJ2-5, the complete variable domain is DVKVTQSSRYLVKRTGEKVFLECVQDMDHENMFWYRQDPGLGLRLIYFSYDVKMKEKGDIPEGYSVSREKKERFSLILESASTNQTSMYLCASSGGQSQETQYFGPGTRLLVL.

This clone was detected once. The chain joins TRBV6-1 to TRBJ2-3, with D perhaps matching TRBD2 (7 bases). The CDR3 totals 16 residues. CDR1 is MNHNS, CDR2 SASEGT, per germline. V lost 2 bases and J 1 base, leaving 13 bases between the germline ends. CDR3 DNA: TGTGCCAGCAGTGAACGCGGGGGCGCGGGCACAGATACGCAGTATTTT. Protein product: CASSERGGAGTDTQYF.

In nucleotides, the CDR3 is TGTGCCAGTAGTATAACGGGGACACGCAGCAATCAGCCCCAGCATTTT. Protein product: CASSITGTRSNQPQHF. V gene TRBV19 combines with J gene TRBJ1-5, with D possibly TRBD1 on 6 matching bases. The CDR3 consists of 16 residues. Germline V gives CDR1 LNHDA, CDR2 SQIVND (reference sequence). V was shortened by 2 bases and J by 1 base, with 12 bases between the two germline ends.

As to this clone: One end of the junction fails to match germline, which may point to a read error. This sequence joins TRBV10-2 and TRBJ1-3; 7 bases are a match to TRBD1. The length of the CDR3 is 13 residues. Per germline, CDR1 WSHSY and CDR2 SAAADI. The CDR3 nucleotides are TGCGCCAGCCGGGGACAGACTGGAAACACCACATATTTT. It yields the protein CASRGQTGNTTYF.

The rearrangement joins TRBV28 to TRBJ2-7, with D perhaps TRBD2 (6 bases). From germline, CDR1 is MDHEN and CDR2 SYDVKM. V was shortened by 5 bases and J by 4 bases, with 24 bases between the two germline ends. This CDR3 is built from 17 residues. CDR3 loop: CASSPSKGSGFGYEQYF. Here the CDR3 DNA reads TGTGCCAGCAGTCCCTCGAAAGGTAGCGGCTTTGGGTACGAGCAGTACTTC.

The chain combines TRBV12-2 with TRBJ2-7; TRBD2, the table's D call, lacks a check against the DNA. TRBV12-2 is given as a pseudogene. The CDR3 loop spans 17 amino acids. The CDR3 nucleotides are TGTGCAAGTCGCTTCGATCGGCCCCGACGGGGTCCCCACGAGCAGTACTTC. Its translation: CASRFDRPRRGPHEQYF.

The chain uses TRBV18 and TRBJ1-1; no definite D call. The ends were cut back, 1 base at V and 4 bases at J, with 7 bases in the middle. Germline V gene sequence: CDR1 KGHSH, CDR2 LQKENI. The CDR3 is made up of 13 amino acids. The CDR3 coding sequence is TGTGCCAGCTCACCACAGGGAGGCACTGAAGCTTTCTTT. Its protein is CASSPQGGTEAFF.

The CDR3 nucleotides read TGTGCCACCAGCAGTGACCCGGGACAGGGTAGGGAGACCCAGTACTTC. This codes for CATSSDPGQGRETQYF. V and J are TRBV15 and TRBJ2-5; TRBD1 agrees at 9 bases. The CDR3 has 16 residues. Trimming cost V 3 bases and J 5 bases; bases outside gene matches: 10. From germline, CDR1 is LNHNV and CDR2 YYDKDF (reference sequence).

In its sample, this clone was seen once. The chain combines TRBV27 with TRBJ1-1; 12 bases are shared with TRBD1. The CDR3 has 15 residues. Per germline, CDR1 MNHEY and CDR2 SMNVEV (reference sequence). V was clipped by 6 bases and J by 12 bases; unmatched bases: 14. For the CDR3, the DNA is TGTGCCAGCAGGTCCCGACCGGGACAGGGGGCTCGGACTTTCTTT. Translating it yields CASRSRPGQGARTFF.

This clone came up a few times. This chain uses TRBV18 with TRBJ2-7; 12 nucleotides align to TRBD2. The CDR3 has 16 residues. Trimming at V came to 2 bases and at J to 7 bases, leaving 9 bases not matched to a gene. Per germline, CDR1 KGHSH and CDR2 LQKENI. CDR3 residues: CASSPGLAGGTWEQYF. The CDR3 bases are TGTGCCAGCTCACCAGGTCTAGCGGGAGGGACGTGGGAGCAGTACTTC.

The chain uses TRBV9 and TRBJ2-5; D unclear. Trimming removed 0 bases at V and 5 bases at J, with 8 bases between. The CDR3 covers 13 residues. Germline V gene sequence: CDR1 SGDLS, CDR2 YYNGEE. The CDR3 loop is CASSVAGSETQYF. For the CDR3, the DNA is TGTGCCAGCAGCGTAGCCGGGTCTGAGACCCAGTACTTC.

The J gene is TRBJ2-3, the V gene TRBV2; TRBD2 is a possible D gene (7 bases). The CDR3 extends over 16 amino acids. Germline V lookup: CDR1 SNHLY, CDR2 FYNNEI. V was shortened by 3 bases and J by 6 bases, with 19 bases between the two germline ends. CDR3 protein: CASSEAGAVVGDTQYF. In DNA, the CDR3 is TGTGCCAGCAGTGAGGCGGGGGCGGTCGTCGGGGATACGCAGTATTTT.

The chain carries TRBV4-3 and TRBJ2-7, with 7 positions matching TRBD1. This CDR3 has 16 residues. Trimming cost V 0 bases and J 7 bases; bases outside gene matches: 12. Germline V lookup: CDR1 LGHNA, CDR2 YSLEER. CDR3 nucleotide sequence: TGCGCCAGCAGCCAAGATCCAAGGGGGCCTAAAGAAGAGCAGTACTTC. Amino acids: CASSQDPRGPKEEQYF.

This clone was counted once. The chain combines TRBV29-1 with TRBJ2-1, with 11 bases identical to TRBD2. The CDR3 covers 15 residues. Germline values: CDR1 SQVTM, CDR2 ANQGSEA. Trimming took 6 bases from V and 4 from J; bases not matched to a gene: 8. CDR3 in DNA: TGCAGCGTCGCTCCCCGACTAGCGGGATACAATGAGCAGTTCTTC. It codes for CSVAPRLAGYNEQFF.